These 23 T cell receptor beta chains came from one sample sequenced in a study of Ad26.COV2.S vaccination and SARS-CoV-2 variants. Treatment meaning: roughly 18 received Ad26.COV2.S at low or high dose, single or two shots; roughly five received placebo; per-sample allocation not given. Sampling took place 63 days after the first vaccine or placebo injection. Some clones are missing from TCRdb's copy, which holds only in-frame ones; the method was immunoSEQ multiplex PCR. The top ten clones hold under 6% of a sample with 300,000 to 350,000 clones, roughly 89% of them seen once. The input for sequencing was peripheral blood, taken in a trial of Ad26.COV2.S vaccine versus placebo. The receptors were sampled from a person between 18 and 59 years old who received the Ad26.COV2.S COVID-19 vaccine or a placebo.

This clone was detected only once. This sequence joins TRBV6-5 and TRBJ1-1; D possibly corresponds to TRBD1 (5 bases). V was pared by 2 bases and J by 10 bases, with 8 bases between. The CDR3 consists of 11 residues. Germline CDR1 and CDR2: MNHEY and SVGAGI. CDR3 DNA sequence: TGTGCCAGCAGTTACGGGGCAGGAGCTTTCTTT. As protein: CASSYGAGAFF.

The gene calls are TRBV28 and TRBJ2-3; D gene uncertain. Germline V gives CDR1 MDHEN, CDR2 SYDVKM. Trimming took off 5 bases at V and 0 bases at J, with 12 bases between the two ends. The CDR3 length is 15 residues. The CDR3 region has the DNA TGTGCCAGCAGTAGGGCAGGCACTAGCACAGATACGCAGTATTTT. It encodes CASSRAGTSTDTQYF.

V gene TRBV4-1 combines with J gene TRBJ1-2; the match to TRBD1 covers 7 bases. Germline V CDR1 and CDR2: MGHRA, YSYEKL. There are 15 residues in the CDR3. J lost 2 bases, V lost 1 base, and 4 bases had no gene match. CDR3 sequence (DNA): TGCGCCAGCAGCCAAGGCTTGACAGGGAACTATGGCTACACCTTC. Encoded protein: CASSQGLTGNYGYTF.

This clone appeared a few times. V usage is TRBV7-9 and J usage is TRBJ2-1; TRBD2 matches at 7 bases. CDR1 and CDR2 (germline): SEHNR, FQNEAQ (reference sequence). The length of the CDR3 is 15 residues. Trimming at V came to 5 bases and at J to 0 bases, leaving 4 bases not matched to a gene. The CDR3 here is CASSLIAGSYNEQFF. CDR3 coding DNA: TGTGCCAGCAGCCTAATAGCGGGCTCCTACAATGAGCAGTTCTTC.

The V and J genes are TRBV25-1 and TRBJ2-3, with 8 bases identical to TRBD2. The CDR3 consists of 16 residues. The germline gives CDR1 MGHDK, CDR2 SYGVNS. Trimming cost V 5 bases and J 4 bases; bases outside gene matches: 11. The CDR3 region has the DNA TGTGCCAGCAGTAAGTCTAGCGGGTTGGTCGCAGATACGCAGTATTTT. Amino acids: CASSKSSGLVADTQYF. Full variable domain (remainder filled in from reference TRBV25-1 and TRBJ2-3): EADIYQTPRYLVIGTGKKITLECSQTMGHDKMYWYQQDPGMELHLIHYSYGVNSTEKGDLSSESTVSRIRTEHFPLTLESARPSHTSQYLCASSKSSGLVADTQYFGPGTRLTVL.

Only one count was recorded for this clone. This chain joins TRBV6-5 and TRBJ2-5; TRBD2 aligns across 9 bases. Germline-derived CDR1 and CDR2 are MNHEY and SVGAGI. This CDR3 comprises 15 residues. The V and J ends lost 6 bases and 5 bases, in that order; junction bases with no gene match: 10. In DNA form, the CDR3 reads TGTGCCAGCAGATTAGCTAGCGGGGACCTGGAGACCCAGTACTTC. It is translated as CASRLASGDLETQYF.

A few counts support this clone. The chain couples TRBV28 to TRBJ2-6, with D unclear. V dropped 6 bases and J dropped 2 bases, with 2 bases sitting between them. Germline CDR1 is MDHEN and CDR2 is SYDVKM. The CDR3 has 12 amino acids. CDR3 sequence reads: CASRAGANVLTF. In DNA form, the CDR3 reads TGTGCCAGCAGGGCTGGGGCCAACGTCCTGACTTTC. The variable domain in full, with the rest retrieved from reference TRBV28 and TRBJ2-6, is DVKVTQSSRYLVKRTGEKVFLECVQDMDHENMFWYRQDPGLGLRLIYFSYDVKMKEKGDIPEGYSVSREKKERFSLILESASTNQTSMYLCASRAGANVLTFGAGSRLTVL.

This CDR3 reads CASSLSYMQYF. DNA of the CDR3: TGTGCCAGCAGTTTGAGTTATATGCAGTACTTC. The genes are TRBV12-3 or TRBV12-4 and TRBJ2-7; D is ambiguous. V shed 3 bases and J shed 9 bases, with 9 bases lying between them. This CDR3 has 11 residues.

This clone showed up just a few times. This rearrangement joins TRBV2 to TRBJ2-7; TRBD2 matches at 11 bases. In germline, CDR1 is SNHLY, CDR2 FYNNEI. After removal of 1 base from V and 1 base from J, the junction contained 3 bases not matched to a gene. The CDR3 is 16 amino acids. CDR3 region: CASSEEGLAVSYEQYF. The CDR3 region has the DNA TGTGCCAGCAGTGAAGAGGGACTAGCGGTTTCCTACGAGCAGTACTTC.

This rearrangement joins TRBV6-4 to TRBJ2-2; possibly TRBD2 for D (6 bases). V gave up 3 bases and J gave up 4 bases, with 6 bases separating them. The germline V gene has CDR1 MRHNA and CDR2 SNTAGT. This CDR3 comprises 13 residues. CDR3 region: CASSEGGTGELFF. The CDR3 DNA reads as TGTGCCAGCAGTGAGGGGGGCACCGGGGAGCTGTTTTTT.

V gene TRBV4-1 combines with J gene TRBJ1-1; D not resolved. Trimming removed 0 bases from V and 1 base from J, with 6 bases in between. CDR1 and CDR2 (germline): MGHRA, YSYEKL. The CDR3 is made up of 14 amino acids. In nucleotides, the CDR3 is TGCGCCAGCAGCCAAGATTACTGGAACACTGAAGCTTTCTTT. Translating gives CASSQDYWNTEAFF.

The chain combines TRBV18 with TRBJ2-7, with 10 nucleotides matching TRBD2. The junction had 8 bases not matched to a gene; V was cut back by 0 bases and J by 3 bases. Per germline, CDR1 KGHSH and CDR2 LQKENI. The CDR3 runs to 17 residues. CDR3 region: CASSPPRGTSANYEQYF. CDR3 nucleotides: TGTGCCAGCTCACCACCTAGGGGGACTAGCGCGAACTACGAGCAGTACTTC.

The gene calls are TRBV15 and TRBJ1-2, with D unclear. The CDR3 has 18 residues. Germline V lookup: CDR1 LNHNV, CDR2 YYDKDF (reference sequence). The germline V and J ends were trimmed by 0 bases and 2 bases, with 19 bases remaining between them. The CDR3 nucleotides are TGTGCCACCAGCAGAGATAGTGGTGTAGGGATAGCGAACTATGGCTACACCTTC. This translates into CATSRDSGVGIANYGYTF.

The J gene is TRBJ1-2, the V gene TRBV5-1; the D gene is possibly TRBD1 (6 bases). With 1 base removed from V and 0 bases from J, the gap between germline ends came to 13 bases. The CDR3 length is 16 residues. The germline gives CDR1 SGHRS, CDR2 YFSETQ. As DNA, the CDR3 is TGCGCCAGCAGCTTGTCGGGGGGCTATGCTAACTATGGCTACACCTTC. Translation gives CASSLSGGYANYGYTF.

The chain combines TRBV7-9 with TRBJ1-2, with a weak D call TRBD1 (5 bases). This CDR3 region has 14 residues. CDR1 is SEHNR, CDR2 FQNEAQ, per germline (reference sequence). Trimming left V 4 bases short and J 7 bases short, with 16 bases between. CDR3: CASSSQTRDAGYTF. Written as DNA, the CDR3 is TGTGCCAGCAGCTCGCAAACCCGGGACGCTGGCTACACCTTC. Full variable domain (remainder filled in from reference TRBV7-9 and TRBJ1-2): DTGVSQNPRHKITKRGQNVTFRCDPISEHNRLYWYRQTLGQGPEFLTYFQNEAQLEKSRLLSDRFSAERPKGSFSTLEIQRTEQGDSAMYLCASSSQTRDAGYTFGSGTRLTVV.

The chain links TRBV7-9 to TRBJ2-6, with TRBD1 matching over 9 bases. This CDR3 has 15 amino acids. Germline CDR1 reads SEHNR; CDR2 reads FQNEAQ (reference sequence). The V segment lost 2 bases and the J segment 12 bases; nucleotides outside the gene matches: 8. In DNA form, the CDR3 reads TGTGCCAGCAGCTTACGGGACAGGGTGCCCCTCGTCCTGACTTTC. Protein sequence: CASSLRDRVPLVLTF.

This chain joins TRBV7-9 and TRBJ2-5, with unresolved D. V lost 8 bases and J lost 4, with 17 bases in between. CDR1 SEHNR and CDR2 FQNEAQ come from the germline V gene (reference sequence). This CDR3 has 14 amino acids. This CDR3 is CASGRTYRSETQYF. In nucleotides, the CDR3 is TGTGCCAGCGGGCGGACGTATCGGTCAGAGACCCAGTACTTC.

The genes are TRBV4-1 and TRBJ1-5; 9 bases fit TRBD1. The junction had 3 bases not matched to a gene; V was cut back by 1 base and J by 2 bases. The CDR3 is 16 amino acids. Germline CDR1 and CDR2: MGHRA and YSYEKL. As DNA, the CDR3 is TGCGCCAGCAGCCAAGGGGACAGGGTCGGCAATCAGCCCCAGCATTTT. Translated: CASSQGDRVGNQPQHF.

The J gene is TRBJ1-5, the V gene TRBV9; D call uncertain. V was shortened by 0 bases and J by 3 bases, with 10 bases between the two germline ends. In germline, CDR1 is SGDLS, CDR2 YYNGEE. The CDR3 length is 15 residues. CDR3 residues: CASSVDGNPNQPQHF. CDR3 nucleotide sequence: TGTGCCAGCAGCGTAGACGGAAACCCCAATCAGCCCCAGCATTTT.

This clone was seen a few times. The CDR3 DNA is TGTGCCAGCTCACCACCGCGGGCACAGTTAAGTTCCTACAATGAGCAGTTCTTC. Amino acids: CASSPPRAQLSSYNEQFF. This rearrangement joins TRBV18 to TRBJ2-1, with D tentatively TRBD2 (5 bases). Between the trimmed V and J ends, which lost 0 bases and 1 base, there was a span of 16 bases. This CDR3 has 18 residues. CDR1 KGHSH and CDR2 LQKENI come from the germline V gene. Using reference TRBV18 and TRBJ2-1 for the parts outside the CDR3, the full variable domain is NAGVMQNPRHLVRRRGQEARLRCSPMKGHSHVYWYRQLPEEGLKFMVYLQKENIIDESGMPKERFSAEFPKEGPSILRIQQVVRGDSAAYFCASSPPRAQLSSYNEQFFGPGTRLTVL.

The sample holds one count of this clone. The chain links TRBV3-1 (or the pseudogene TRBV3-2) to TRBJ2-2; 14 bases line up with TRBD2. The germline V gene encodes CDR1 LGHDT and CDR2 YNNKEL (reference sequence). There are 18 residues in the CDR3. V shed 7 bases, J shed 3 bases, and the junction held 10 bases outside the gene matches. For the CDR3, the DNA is TGTGCCAGCAAGTCGGGACTAGCGGGAGTTCGGCACACCGGGGAGCTGTTTTTT. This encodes CASKSGLAGVRHTGELFF.

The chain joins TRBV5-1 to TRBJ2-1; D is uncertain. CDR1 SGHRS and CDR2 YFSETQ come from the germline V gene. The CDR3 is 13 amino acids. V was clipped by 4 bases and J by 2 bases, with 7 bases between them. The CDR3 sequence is CASSLDPYNEQFF. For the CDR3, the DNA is TGCGCCAGCAGCCTCGACCCCTACAATGAGCAGTTCTTC. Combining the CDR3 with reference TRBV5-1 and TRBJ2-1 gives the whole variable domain KAGVTQTPRYLIKTRGQQVTLSCSPISGHRSVSWYQQTPGQGLQFLFEYFSETQRNKGNFPGRFSGRQFSNSRSEMNVSTLELGDSALYLCASSLDPYNEQFFGPGTRLTVL.

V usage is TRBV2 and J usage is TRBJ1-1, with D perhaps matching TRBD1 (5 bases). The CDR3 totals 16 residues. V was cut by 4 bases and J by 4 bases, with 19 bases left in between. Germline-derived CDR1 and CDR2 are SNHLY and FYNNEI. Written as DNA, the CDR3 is TGTGCCAGCAGTGGTTTCTGGTCAGGGAAGGGCACTGAAGCTTTCTTT. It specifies CASSGFWSGKGTEAFF.